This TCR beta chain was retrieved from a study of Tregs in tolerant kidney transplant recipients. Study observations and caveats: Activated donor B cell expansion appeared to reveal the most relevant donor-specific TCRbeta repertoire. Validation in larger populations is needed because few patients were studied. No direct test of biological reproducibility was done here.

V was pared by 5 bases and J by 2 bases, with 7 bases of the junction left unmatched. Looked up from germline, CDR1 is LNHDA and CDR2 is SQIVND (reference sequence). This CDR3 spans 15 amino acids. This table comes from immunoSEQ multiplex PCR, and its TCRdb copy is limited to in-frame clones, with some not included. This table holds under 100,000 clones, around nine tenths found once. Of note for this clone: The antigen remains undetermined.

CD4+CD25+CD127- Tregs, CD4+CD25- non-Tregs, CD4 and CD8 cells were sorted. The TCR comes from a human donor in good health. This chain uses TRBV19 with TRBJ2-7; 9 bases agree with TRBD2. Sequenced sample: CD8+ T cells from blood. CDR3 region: CASSPGLAPTYEQYF. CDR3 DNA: TGTGCCAGTAGTCCCGGACTAGCGCCAACCTACGAGCAGTACTTC.